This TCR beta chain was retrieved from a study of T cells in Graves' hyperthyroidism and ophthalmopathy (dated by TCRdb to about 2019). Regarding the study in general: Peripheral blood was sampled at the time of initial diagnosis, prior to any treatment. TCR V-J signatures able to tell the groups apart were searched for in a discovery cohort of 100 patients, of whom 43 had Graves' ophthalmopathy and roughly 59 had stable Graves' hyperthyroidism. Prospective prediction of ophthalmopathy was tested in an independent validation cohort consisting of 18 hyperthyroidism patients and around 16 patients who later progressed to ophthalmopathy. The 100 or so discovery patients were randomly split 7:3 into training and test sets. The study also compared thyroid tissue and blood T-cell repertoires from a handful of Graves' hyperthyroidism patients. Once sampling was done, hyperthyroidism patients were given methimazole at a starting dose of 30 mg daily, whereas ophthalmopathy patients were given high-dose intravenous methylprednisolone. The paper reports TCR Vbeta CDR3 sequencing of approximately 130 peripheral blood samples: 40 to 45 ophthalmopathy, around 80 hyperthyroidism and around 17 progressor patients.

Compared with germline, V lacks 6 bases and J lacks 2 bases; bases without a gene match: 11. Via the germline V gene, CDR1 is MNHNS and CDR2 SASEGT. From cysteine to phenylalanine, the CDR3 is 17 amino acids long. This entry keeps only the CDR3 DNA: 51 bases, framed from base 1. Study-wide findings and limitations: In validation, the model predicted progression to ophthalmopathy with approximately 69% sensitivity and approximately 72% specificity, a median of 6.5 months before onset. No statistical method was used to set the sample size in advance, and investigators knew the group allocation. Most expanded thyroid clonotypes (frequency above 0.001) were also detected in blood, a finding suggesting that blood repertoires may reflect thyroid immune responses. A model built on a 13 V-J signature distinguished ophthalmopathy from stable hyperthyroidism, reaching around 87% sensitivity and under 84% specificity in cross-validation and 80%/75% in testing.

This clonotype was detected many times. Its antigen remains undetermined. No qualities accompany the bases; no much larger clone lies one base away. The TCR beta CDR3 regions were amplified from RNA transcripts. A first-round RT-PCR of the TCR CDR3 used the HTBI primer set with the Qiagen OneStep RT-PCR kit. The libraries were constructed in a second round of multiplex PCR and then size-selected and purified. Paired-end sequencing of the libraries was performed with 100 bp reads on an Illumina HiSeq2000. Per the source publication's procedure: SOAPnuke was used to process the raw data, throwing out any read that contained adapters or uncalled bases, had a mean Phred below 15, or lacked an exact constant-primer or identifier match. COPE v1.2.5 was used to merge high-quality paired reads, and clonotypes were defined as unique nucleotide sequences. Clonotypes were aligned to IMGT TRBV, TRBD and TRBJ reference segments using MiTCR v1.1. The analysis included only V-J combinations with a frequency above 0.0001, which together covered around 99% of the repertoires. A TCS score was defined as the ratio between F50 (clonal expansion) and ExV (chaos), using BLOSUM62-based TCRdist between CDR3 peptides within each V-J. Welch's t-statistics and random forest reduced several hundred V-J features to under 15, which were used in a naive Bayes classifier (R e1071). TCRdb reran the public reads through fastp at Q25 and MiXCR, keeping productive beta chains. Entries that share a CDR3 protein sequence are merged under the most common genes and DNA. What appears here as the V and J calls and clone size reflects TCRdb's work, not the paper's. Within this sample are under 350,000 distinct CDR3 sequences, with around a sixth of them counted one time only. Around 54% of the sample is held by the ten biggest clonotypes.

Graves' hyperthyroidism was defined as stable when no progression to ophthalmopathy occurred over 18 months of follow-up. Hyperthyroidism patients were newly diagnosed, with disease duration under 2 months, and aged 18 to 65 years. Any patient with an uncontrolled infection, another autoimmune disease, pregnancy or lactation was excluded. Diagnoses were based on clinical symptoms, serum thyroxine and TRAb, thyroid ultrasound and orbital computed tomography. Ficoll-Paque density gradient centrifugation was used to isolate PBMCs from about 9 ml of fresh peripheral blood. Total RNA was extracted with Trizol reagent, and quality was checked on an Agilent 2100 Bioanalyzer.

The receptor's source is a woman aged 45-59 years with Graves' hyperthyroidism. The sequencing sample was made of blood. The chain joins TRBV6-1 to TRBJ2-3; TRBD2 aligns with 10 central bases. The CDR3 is CASRRRTSGFPTDTQYF. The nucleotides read TGTGCCAGCAGGAGGAGGACTAGCGGTTTTCCCACAGATACGCAGTATTTT.